Listed here is a single T cell receptor beta chain. Its antigen is unidentified. This table comes from immunoSEQ multiplex PCR, and its TCRdb copy is limited to in-frame clones, with some not included. The sample has about 54,000 clones, around 86% seen once. This sample is part of a study of a mutant IDH1 vaccine in newly diagnosed glioma. Study-wide results and limits: Alterations occurring in top peripheral T cell clonotypes seemed unrelated to pseudoprogression.

V shed 0 bases and J shed 0 bases, with 6 bases lying between them. The CDR3 sequence is 15 residues long. CDR1 is SGHRS, CDR2 YFSETQ, per germline. Time point noted: week 47, end of study. In the vaccine, a single dose held 300 ug of the mutant IDH1 20-mer peptide, along with topical imiquimod. The vaccination schedule gave patients eight doses in weeks 1, 3, 5, 7, 11, 15, 19 and 23. Tumors from donors were new WHO grade 3 or 4 IDH1-mutant astrocytomas with ATRX loss. The specimen comprised PBMCs, sampled from a glioma patient whose treatment included an IDH1 peptide vaccine. The clonotype originates from a woman in her forties or fifties with glioma. The rearrangement links TRBV5-1 to TRBJ1-4; D is uncertain. The chain's CDR3 is CASSLGSATNEKLFF. CDR3 sequence (DNA): TGCGCCAGCAGCTTGGGGTCTGCAACTAATGAAAAACTGTTTTTT.